These 24 T cell receptor beta chains were all obtained from the same sample, sequenced in a study of blood T cell repertoires in COVID-19. Produced via immunoSEQ multiplex PCR; TCRdb's table is partial and in-frame only. The sample yields 350,000 or so clones, 90% seen once. The sequenced sample consisted of peripheral blood. Every receptor here comes from a man younger than 35 with active or convalescent COVID-19.

This clone appeared a single time. The chain combines TRBV7-9 with TRBJ1-2; no clear D gene. Germline CDR1 reads SEHNR; CDR2 reads FQNEAQ (reference sequence). V lost 5 bases and J lost 7, with 20 bases in between. This CDR3 has 15 residues. CDR3 sequence (DNA): TGTGCCAGCAGCGCCAGCTCGGTTCCATCGGGTGGCTACACCTTC. Its translation: CASSASSVPSGGYTF.

This sequence joins TRBV27 and TRBJ1-1, with TRBD1 matching 8 bases. J lost 0 bases, V lost 5 bases, and 5 bases had no gene match. The CDR3 totals 15 residues. CDR1 and CDR2 from the germline V gene are MNHEY and SMNVEV (reference sequence). The CDR3 sequence: CASSPRQGMNTEAFF. CDR3 sequence (DNA): TGTGCCAGCAGTCCAAGACAGGGGATGAACACTGAAGCTTTCTTT.

V is TRBV2 and J is TRBJ1-2, with 9 nucleotides matching TRBD1. J gave up 4 bases and V 10 bases, and 7 bases lay outside the gene matches. The CDR3 totals 13 residues. CDR1 is SNHLY, CDR2 FYNNEI, per germline. The CDR3 region has the DNA TGTGCCATACAGGGGGCAGCTAGCTATGGCTACACCTTC. This encodes CAIQGAASYGYTF.

The V call is TRBV28, the J call TRBJ1-6; D gene uncertain. V was pared by 1 base and J by 10 bases, with 5 bases between. From germline, CDR1 is MDHEN and CDR2 SYDVKM. This CDR3 region has 12 residues. This CDR3 reads CASSLFRSPLHF. As DNA, the CDR3 is TGTGCCAGCAGTTTATTTCGGTCACCCCTCCACTTT.

This sequence joins TRBV7-2 and TRBJ1-6; a weak D match, TRBD1 (6 bases). V gave up 3 bases and J gave up 5 bases, with 17 bases separating them. The CDR3 contains 17 residues. In germline, CDR1 is SGHTA, CDR2 FQGNSA. The CDR3 sequence: CASSFLTGLGNNSPLHF. In nucleotides, the CDR3 is TGTGCCAGCAGCTTCCTCACAGGGTTGGGAAATAATTCACCCCTCCACTTT.

V gene TRBV28 combines with J gene TRBJ1-1, with D tentatively TRBD1 (5 bases). CDR3 length: 18 residues. Trimming pared 5 bases from V and 0 bases from J, leaving 22 bases between. Germline CDR1 MDHEN, CDR2 SYDVKM. CDR3 residues: CASSNPPSTAPMNTEAFF. The CDR3 region has the DNA TGTGCCAGCAGTAACCCACCATCGACAGCCCCTATGAACACTGAAGCTTTCTTT.

V usage is TRBV28 and J usage is TRBJ2-3; 9 bases agree with TRBD2. V lost 3 bases to trimming and J lost 2 bases; unmatched junction nucleotides: 6. CDR1 is MDHEN, CDR2 SYDVKM, per germline. The length of the CDR3 is 16 residues. CDR3 amino acids: CASSFLAGSLTDTQYF. Written as DNA, the CDR3 is TGTGCCAGCAGTTTCCTAGCGGGGAGCCTCACAGATACGCAGTATTTT.

V is TRBV29-1 and J is TRBJ2-7, with 7 bases fitting TRBD1. Losses at the gene ends were 4 bases for V and 1 base for J; bases not matched to a gene: 16. The CDR3 is 17 residues long. Germline loops: CDR1 SQVTM, CDR2 ANQGSEA. CDR3 sequence (DNA): TGCAGCGTTGTGAATACGGGACAGAACCACCTTTCCTACGAGCAGTACTTC. Translating it yields CSVVNTGQNHLSYEQYF.

This chain links TRBV7-2 with TRBJ2-5; 7 nucleotides align to TRBD2. With 5 bases clipped from V and 7 bases from J, the junction kept 10 bases outside the gene matches. Germline values: CDR1 SGHTA, CDR2 FQGNSA. The CDR3 consists of 14 residues. The CDR3 loop is CASSVTSSGGTQYF. For the CDR3, the DNA is TGTGCCAGCAGCGTGACTAGCTCAGGCGGGACCCAGTACTTC.

The chain links TRBV4-3 to TRBJ1-5; D is unresolved. Germline V gene lookup returns CDR1 LGHNA and CDR2 YSLEER. The CDR3 totals 15 residues. V lost 0 bases to trimming and J lost 4 bases, with 10 bases between them. CDR3 sequence reads: CASSQDWLMNQPQHF. CDR3 sequence (DNA): TGCGCCAGCAGCCAAGATTGGCTTATGAATCAGCCCCAGCATTTT.

The gene calls are TRBV7-6 and TRBJ2-5; no definite D call. Germline V gene data show CDR1 as SGHVS and CDR2 as FNYEAQ. V lost 4 bases, J lost 5 bases, and 11 bases lay in between. The CDR3 totals 13 residues. Written as DNA, the CDR3 is TGTGCCAGCAGCTATCCTATATCGGAGACCCAGTACTTC. This sequence encodes CASSYPISETQYF.

J is TRBJ2-3 and V is TRBV3-1 (or the pseudogene TRBV3-2); 9 bases map to TRBD2. V was pared by 4 bases and J by 0 bases, with 20 bases of the junction left unmatched. Germline V gene lookup returns CDR1 LGHDT and CDR2 YNNKEL (reference sequence). The CDR3 contains 21 residues. CDR3 sequence reads: CASSRSRDGGSGGPSTDTQYF. DNA of the CDR3: TGTGCCAGCAGCCGATCGAGGGACGGGGGTAGCGGGGGACCTAGCACAGATACGCAGTATTTT.

The chain combines TRBV24-1 with TRBJ2-7; 7 bases match TRBD1. CDR1 and CDR2 from the germline V gene are KGHDR and SFDVKD. V was pared by 4 bases and J by 5 bases, with 13 bases of the junction left unmatched. CDR3 size: 16 residues. The DNA for the CDR3 is TGTGCCACCAGTGACCAACACAGGGGTCGGATGGACGAGCAGTACTTC. Translating gives CATSDQHRGRMDEQYF.

The V and J genes are TRBV5-1 and TRBJ2-1, with no clear D. The germline V gene encodes CDR1 SGHRS and CDR2 YFSETQ. The germline V and J ends were trimmed by 2 bases and 0 bases, with 9 bases remaining between them. The length of the CDR3 is 15 residues. The CDR3 loop reads CASSFPLSSYNEQFF. In DNA form, the CDR3 reads TGCGCCAGCAGCTTCCCCTTGAGCTCCTACAATGAGCAGTTCTTC.

CDR3 bases: TGTGCCAGCAGCTGGGGACAGGGGTACCAAGAGACCCAGTACTTC. This gives the protein CASSWGQGYQETQYF. J is TRBJ2-5 and V is TRBV11-2; 10 bases agree with TRBD1. Trimming took 4 bases from V and 0 from J; bases not matched to a gene: 2. This CDR3 has 15 residues. Germline lookup yields CDR1 SGHAT and CDR2 FQNNGV.

This clone was observed once. This rearrangement joins TRBV5-6 to TRBJ1-1, with a weak D call TRBD1 (5 bases). Trimming stripped 6 bases from V and 5 bases from J, with 11 bases between. Germline V gene sequence: CDR1 SGHDT, CDR2 YYEEEE. The CDR3 sequence is 12 residues long. CDR3 coding DNA: TGTGCCAGCACCCGGAGGGGTACTGAAGCTTTCTTT. It encodes CASTRRGTEAFF.

This chain uses TRBV6-6 with TRBJ1-1; D uncertain. Germline V CDR1 and CDR2: MNHNY, SVGAGI (reference sequence). Trimming cost V 0 bases and J 0 bases, with 8 bases left between them. The CDR3 has 15 amino acids. The chain's CDR3 is CASSYSSPVNTEAFF. The DNA for the CDR3 is TGTGCCAGCAGTTACTCGAGTCCCGTGAACACTGAAGCTTTCTTT.

This clone has only one observation. Other nucleotide sequences in the sample specify the same CDR3. The rearrangement links TRBV5-1 to TRBJ1-1; D not resolved. This CDR3 is built from 14 residues. Germline CDR1 SGHRS, CDR2 YFSETQ. Trimming stripped 0 bases from V and 1 base from J, with 7 bases between. CDR3 DNA: TGCGCCAGCAGCTTGGGTCAGAAGAACACTGAAGCTTTCTTT. Translated, it gives CASSLGQKNTEAFF.

The chain couples TRBV5-8 to TRBJ1-2; no clear D gene. This CDR3 has 13 residues. From germline, CDR1 is SGHTS and CDR2 YDEGEE. Trimming took off 5 bases at V and 5 bases at J, with 13 bases between the two ends. The DNA for the CDR3 is TGTGCCAGCAGGGAGGCGGTGGGATATGGCTACACCTTC. It encodes CASREAVGYGYTF.

V is TRBV5-1 and J is TRBJ2-3, with 9 nucleotides matching TRBD2. This CDR3 is built from 18 residues. The V gene end was trimmed by 4 bases and the J gene end by 0 bases; junction bases not matched to a gene: 12. CDR1 and CDR2 (germline): SGHRS, YFSETQ. CDR3 region: CASSGRAGGTTSTDTQYF. The CDR3 DNA is TGCGCCAGCAGCGGCCGAGCGGGAGGAACCACTAGCACAGATACGCAGTATTTT.

This clone was observed a single time. This chain links TRBV7-6 with TRBJ1-1; 7 nucleotides align to TRBD1. CDR1 SGHVS and CDR2 FNYEAQ come from the germline V gene. V shed 5 bases, J shed 1 base, and the junction held 4 bases outside the gene matches. The CDR3 is 14 residues long. For the CDR3, the DNA is TGTGCCAGCAGCCACGGACAGGAGAACACTGAAGCTTTCTTT. Its translation is CASSHGQENTEAFF.

The CDR3 bases are TGTGCCAGCAGCTTAGGAGGCAGGGGGAAATACGAGCAGTACTTC. The encoded protein is CASSLGGRGKYEQYF. This chain uses TRBV13 with TRBJ2-7; 7 nucleotides agree with TRBD1. The CDR3 totals 15 residues. CDR1 PRHDT and CDR2 FYEKMQ come from the germline V gene (reference sequence). V dropped 0 bases and J dropped 4; count of bases not matched to a gene: 6. Filled out from reference TRBV13 and TRBJ2-7, the complete variable domain reads AAGVIQSPRHLIKEKRETATLKCYPIPRHDTVYWYQQGPGQDPQFLISFYEKMQSDKGSIPDRFSAQQFSDYHSELNMSSLELGDSALYFCASSLGGRGKYEQYFGPGTRLTVT.

This chain links TRBV5-6 with TRBJ1-4; no definite D call. Trimming removed 4 bases at V and 2 bases at J, with 12 bases between. This CDR3 contains 15 residues. Looked up from germline, CDR1 is SGHDT and CDR2 is YYEEEE. The DNA for the CDR3 is TGTGCCAGCAGCGATGAGGGAGCGACTAATGAAAAACTGTTTTTT. Encoded protein: CASSDEGATNEKLFF.

This clone was observed a single time. V usage is TRBV5-6 and J usage is TRBJ2-5; weak D call: TRBD2 (6 bases). This CDR3 has 17 amino acids. The germline V and J ends were trimmed by 1 base and 0 bases, with 16 bases remaining between them. The germline gives CDR1 SGHDT, CDR2 YYEEEE. The CDR3 nucleotides are TGTGCCAGCAGCTTGTTCATAGAGGGACTCGACCAAGAGACCCAGTACTTC. It yields the protein CASSLFIEGLDQETQYF.